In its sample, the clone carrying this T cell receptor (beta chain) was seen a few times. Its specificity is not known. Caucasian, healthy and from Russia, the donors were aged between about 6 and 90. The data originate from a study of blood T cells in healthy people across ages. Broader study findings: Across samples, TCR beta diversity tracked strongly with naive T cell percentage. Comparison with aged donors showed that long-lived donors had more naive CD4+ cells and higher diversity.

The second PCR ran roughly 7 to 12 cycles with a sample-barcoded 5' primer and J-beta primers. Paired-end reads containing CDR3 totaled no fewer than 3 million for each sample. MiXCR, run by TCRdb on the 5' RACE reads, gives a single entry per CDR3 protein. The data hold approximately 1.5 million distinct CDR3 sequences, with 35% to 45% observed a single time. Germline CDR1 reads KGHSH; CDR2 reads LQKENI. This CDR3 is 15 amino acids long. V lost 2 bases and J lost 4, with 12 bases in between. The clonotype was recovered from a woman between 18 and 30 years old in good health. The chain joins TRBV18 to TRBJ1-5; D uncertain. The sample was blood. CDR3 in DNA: TGTGCCAGCTCACCAGATCGGGGAGTAAATCAGCCCCAGCATTTT. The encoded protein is CASSPDRGVNQPQHF.